The table lists the clone carrying this TCR beta chain with a few counts. Its antigen is not identified. These data belong to a study of T-cell reconstitution after alpha-beta-depleted transplantation in children. Overall study findings and caveats: Expanded clones from the graft, numbering several hundred, reportedly supplied alpha-beta T cells about two months after transplant. The origin of high day-60 TCRbeta diversity in some patients lay in surviving recipient T cells and thymic progenitors. Among T cells one year after transplant, newly produced cells accounted for most counts and diversity.

The authors prepared the TCRbeta library with unique molecular identifiers. In TCRdb, the PCR reads were re-called with MiXCR into one record per CDR3 protein. The sample gives 500,000 or so distinct CDR3 sequences, over 10% of which show up once; around 15% is in the top ten. Per the germline V gene, CDR1 is SGHAT and CDR2 is FQNNGV. J gave up 0 bases and V 5 bases, and 14 bases lay outside the gene matches. The length of the CDR3 is 18 residues. This TCR came from a female patient aged 2-10 years who had a stem cell transplant for aplastic anemia, so the T cells may come from the graft donor. The V gene is TRBV11-2, the J gene TRBJ2-3; TRBD2 aligns across 7 bases. The specimen was PBMCs, mostly from graft donor cells, collected 180 days after TCRalphabeta/CD19-depleted stem cell transplant. The CDR3 reads CASSLTVLAALSTDTQYF. The CDR3 nucleotides are TGTGCCAGCAGCCTAACAGTTCTAGCGGCCTTAAGCACAGATACGCAGTATTTT.